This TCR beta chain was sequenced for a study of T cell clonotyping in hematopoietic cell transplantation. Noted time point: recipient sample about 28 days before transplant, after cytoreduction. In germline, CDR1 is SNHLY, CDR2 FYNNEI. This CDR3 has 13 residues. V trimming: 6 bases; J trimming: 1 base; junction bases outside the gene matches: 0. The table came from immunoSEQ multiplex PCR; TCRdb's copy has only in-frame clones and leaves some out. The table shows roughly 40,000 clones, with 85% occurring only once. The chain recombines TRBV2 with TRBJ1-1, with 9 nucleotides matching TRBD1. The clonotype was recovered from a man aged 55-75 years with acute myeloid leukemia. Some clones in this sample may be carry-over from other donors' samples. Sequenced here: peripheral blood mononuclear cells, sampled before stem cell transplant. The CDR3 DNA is TGTGCCAGCAGGGACAGGGGGAACACTGAAGCTTTCTTT. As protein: CASRDRGNTEAFF.